This TCR beta chain came from a study of radiotherapy plus CTLA-4 blockade in lung cancer (dated by TCRdb to the late 2010s). Notes on the research overall: Objective responses were observed in about a sixth of enrolled patients, and disease control was achieved in approximately 30%. The paper as a whole reports these results and caveats: After treatment with radiotherapy and ipilimumab, TCR clones that originated in tumors expanded in peripheral blood. Increased serum interferon-beta after radiation, together with early dynamic changes in blood T cell clones, were reported to be the strongest predictors of response.

The germline V gene sets CDR1 to MNHNS and CDR2 to SASEGT. Including the terminal cysteine and phenylalanine, the CDR3 comprises 15 residues. CDR3 DNA only is kept here, 45 bases in frame from base 1. V is cut back by 6 bases and J by 3 bases, with 7 bases in the junction unmatched. As concerns this clone: There is no known antigen for this receptor. The record has no base qualities; no much larger clone is one base away.

The receptor library was made with the immunoSEQ multiplex PCR assay. TCRdb took over this immuneACCESS table, retaining in-frame rearrangements with V and J assigned. Such tables are incomplete; in checked studies, under half of the missing clones stem from an unresolved V gene, and the remainder is unexplained. The sample contains approximately 95,000 clones, 82% of them found a single time. The top ten clonotypes cover nearly 3.5% of the sample. In this study, focal radiation therapy paired with CTLA-4 blockade (ipilimumab) was tested in patients who had chemo-refractory metastatic non-small-cell lung cancer.

This receptor was taken from a human donor with non-small cell lung cancer who had a partial response to radiotherapy plus ipilimumab. The sequence links TRBV6-1 to TRBJ2-7; TRBD2 aligns with 11 central bases. Sequenced material: peripheral blood, taken from a patient treated with radiotherapy plus ipilimumab. The DNA sequence is as follows: TGTGCCAGCAGGATAGCGGGAGGGGGTATCTACGAGCAGTACTTC. Its product reads: CASRIAGGGIYEQYF.